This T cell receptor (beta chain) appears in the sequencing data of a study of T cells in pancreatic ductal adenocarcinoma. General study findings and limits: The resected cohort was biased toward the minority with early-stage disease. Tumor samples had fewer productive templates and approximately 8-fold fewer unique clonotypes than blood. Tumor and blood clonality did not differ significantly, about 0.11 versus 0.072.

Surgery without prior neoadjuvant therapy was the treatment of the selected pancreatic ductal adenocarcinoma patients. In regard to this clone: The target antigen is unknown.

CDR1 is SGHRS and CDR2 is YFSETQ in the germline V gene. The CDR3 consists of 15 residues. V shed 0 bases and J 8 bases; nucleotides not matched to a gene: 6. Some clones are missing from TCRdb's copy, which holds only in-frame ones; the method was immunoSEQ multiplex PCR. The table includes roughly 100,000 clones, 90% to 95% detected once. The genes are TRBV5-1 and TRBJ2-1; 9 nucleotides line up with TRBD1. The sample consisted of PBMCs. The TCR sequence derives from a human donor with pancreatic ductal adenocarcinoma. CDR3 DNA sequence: TGCGCCAGCAGCTTGGCCCGGGACAGGGTCGATGAGCAGTTCTTC. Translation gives CASSLARDRVDEQFF.